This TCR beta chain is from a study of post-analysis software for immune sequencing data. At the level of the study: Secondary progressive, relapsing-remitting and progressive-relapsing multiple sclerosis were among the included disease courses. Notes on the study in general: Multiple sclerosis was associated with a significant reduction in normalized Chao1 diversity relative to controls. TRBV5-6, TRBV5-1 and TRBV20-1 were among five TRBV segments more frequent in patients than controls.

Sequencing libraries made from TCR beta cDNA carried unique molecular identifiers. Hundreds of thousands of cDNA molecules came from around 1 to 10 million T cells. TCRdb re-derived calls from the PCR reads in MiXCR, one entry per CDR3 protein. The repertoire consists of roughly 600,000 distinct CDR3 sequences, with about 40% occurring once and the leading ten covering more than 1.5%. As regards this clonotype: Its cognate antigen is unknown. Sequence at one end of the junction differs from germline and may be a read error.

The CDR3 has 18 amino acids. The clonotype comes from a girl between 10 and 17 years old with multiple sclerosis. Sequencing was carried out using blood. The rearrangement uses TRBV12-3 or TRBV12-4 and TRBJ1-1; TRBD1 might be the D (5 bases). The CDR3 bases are TGTGCCTGCAGGCTGTCTTGGGGGAACCCGAATCCGAACACTGAAGCTTTCTTT. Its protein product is CACRLSWGNPNPNTEAFF.